This TCR beta chain was captured by sequencing in a study of regulatory T cells in long-lasting Graves disease. Arm-PCR of CDR3 regions and iRepertoire HTBI primers were the basis on which TCR beta libraries were built. From the multiplex PCR reads, TCRdb called clonotypes with MiXCR, one entry per CDR3 protein. This table has 400,000 to 500,000 distinct CDR3 sequences, 15% appearing once. The CDR3 covers 16 residues. The trim removed 2 bases at V and 4 bases at J, leaving 10 bases unmatched. Sample time point: newly diagnosed GD, antithyroid drugs for less than 3 months. RNA extracted from PBMCs served as the sequencing template. This clonotype was detected many times. In addition, the sample was reused for a study of T cells in Graves' hyperthyroidism and ophthalmopathy.

The sequencing here drew on peripheral blood mononuclear cells (PBMCs), taken at new diagnosis, from a patient treated with antithyroid drugs. The rearrangement uses TRBV12-3 or TRBV12-4 and TRBJ1-2, with TRBD1 identical over 7 bases. The source is a woman aged 40 to 49 with Graves disease. CDR3 in DNA: TGTGCCAGCAGTTTACCCCGACCACAGGGGATCTATGGCTACACCTTC. Its protein product is CASSLPRPQGIYGYTF.